In its sample, the clone carrying this T cell receptor beta chain was seen a few times. Its antigen is still unknown. The CDR3 has 13 amino acids. Germline CDR1 is MNHEY and CDR2 is SVGEGT. V was shortened by 7 bases and J by 3 bases, with 9 bases between the two germline ends. TCRdb re-called the reads with MiXCR, one entry per CDR3 protein. The sample includes roughly 630,000 distinct CDR3 sequences, 20% to 25% of them seen just once. The data belong to a study of T cell repertoires in cytomegalovirus infection. Background on the study: TCR beta signatures that were public indicated CMV infection and matching HLA type.

Findings and limits, study-wide: CMV-specific HLA-C-restricted TCR beta clonotypes dominated the ex vivo response. Of the TCR beta families, the public ones yielded a cumulative frequency that identified carriers of CMV plus the relevant HLA.

The origin of this receptor is a human donor in good health (CMV status not recorded). Some clones in this sample may be carry-over from other donors' samples. Material: CD8+ T cells from PBMCs. J is TRBJ2-2 and V is TRBV6-2 or TRBV6-3, with D tentatively TRBD1 (5 bases). CDR3 bases: TGTGCCAGCAACACAGGTTACACCGGGGAGCTGTTTTTT. Its protein product is CASNTGYTGELFF.